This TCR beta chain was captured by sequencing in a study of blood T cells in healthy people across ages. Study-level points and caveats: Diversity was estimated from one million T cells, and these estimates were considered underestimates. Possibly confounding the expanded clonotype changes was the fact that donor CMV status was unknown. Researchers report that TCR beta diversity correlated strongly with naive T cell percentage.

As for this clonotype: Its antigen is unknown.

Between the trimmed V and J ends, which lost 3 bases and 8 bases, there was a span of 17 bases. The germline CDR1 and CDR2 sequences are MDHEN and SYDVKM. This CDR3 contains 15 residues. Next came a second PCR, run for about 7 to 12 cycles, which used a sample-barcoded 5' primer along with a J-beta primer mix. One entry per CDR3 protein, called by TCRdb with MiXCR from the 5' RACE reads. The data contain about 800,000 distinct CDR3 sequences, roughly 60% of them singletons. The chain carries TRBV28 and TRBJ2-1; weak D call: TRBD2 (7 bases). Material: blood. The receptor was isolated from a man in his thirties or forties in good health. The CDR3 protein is CASSFDQGGVDEQFF. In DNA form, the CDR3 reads TGTGCCAGCAGTTTCGATCAAGGGGGGGTCGATGAGCAGTTCTTC. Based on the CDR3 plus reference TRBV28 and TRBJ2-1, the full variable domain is DVKVTQSSRYLVKRTGEKVFLECVQDMDHENMFWYRQDPGLGLRLIYFSYDVKMKEKGDIPEGYSVSREKKERFSLILESASTNQTSMYLCASSFDQGGVDEQFFGPGTRLTVL.